These 24 T cell receptor beta chains share one sample of origin, sequenced in a study of blood T cell repertoires in COVID-19. Assay: immunoSEQ multiplex PCR; the TCRdb copy retains only in-frame clones and omits some. The profile shows 270,000 or so clones, 86% of them singletons. Sequencing was done on a sample of peripheral blood. These receptors were taken from a woman aged 30 to 39 with COVID-19, enrolled during active disease.

This clone was seen a single time. The chain recombines TRBV6-1 with TRBJ2-7; D remains unclear. The V end was cut by 2 bases, the J end by 0 bases, with 11 bases between. Per germline, CDR1 MNHNS and CDR2 SASEGT. This CDR3 comprises 15 residues. CDR3 loop: CASSEPPESSYEQYF. CDR3 nucleotides: TGTGCCAGCAGTGAACCCCCGGAGAGCTCCTACGAGCAGTACTTC.

The chain carries TRBV19 and TRBJ2-7; the match to TRBD1 covers 7 bases. The CDR3 totals 13 residues. Germline V gene sequence: CDR1 LNHDA, CDR2 SQIVND (reference sequence). The V gene end was trimmed by 10 bases and the J gene end by 2 bases; junction bases not matched to a gene: 8. CDR3 region: CATTGVGPYEQYF. CDR3 in DNA: TGTGCCACTACAGGGGTTGGGCCCTACGAGCAGTACTTC. The whole variable domain, filled in from reference TRBV19 and TRBJ2-7, reads DGGITQSPKYLFRKEGQNVTLSCEQNLNHDAMYWYRQDPGQGLRLIYYSQIVNDFQKGDIAEGYSVSREKKESFPLTVTSAQKNPTAFYLCATTGVGPYEQYFGPGTRLTVT.

This clone was picked up a small number of times. The CDR3 nucleotides read TGTGCCAGCAGTGGACCCCCGGGACAGGGTATCTACGAGCAGTACTTC. Protein product: CASSGPPGQGIYEQYF. The V gene is TRBV6-1, the J gene TRBJ2-7; 9 bases match TRBD1. This CDR3 is built from 16 residues. J was trimmed by 3 bases and V by 4 bases; bases with no gene match: 10. Germline CDR1 MNHNS, CDR2 SASEGT.

This chain connects TRBV5-1 to TRBJ2-4; TRBD2 is a possible D gene (6 bases). Germline V gives CDR1 SGHRS, CDR2 YFSETQ. Trimming left V 0 bases short and J 1 base short, with 14 bases between. The CDR3 length is 17 residues. In DNA form, the CDR3 reads TGCGCCAGCAGCTTGGAATTGGGCGGGGACGCCAAAAACATTCAGTACTTC. Translating it yields CASSLELGGDAKNIQYF.

V usage is TRBV5-1 and J usage is TRBJ1-1; D is perhaps TRBD1 (5 bases). The CDR3 has 16 amino acids. CDR1 and CDR2 from the germline V gene are SGHRS and YFSETQ. V was clipped by 0 bases and J by 0 bases, with 12 bases between them. The CDR3 DNA sequence: TGCGCCAGCAGCTTGGTAGGCAGACAGATGAACACTGAAGCTTTCTTT. Amino acid sequence: CASSLVGRQMNTEAFF.

The chain is built from TRBV10-3 and TRBJ1-1, with D possibly matching TRBD1 (6 bases). The CDR3 has 13 residues. CDR1 is ENHRY and CDR2 is SYGVKD in the germline V gene. Trimming shortened V by 3 bases and J by 6 bases, and 11 bases separated the two germline ends. The CDR3 loop is CAISERQDAEAFF. In nucleotides, the CDR3 is TGTGCCATCAGTGAACGACAGGACGCTGAAGCTTTCTTT.

This clone was counted only a few times. V and J are TRBV7-6 and TRBJ2-7, with D perhaps matching TRBD1 (6 bases). The V end was cut by 0 bases, the J end by 5 bases, with 14 bases between. CDR3 length equals 15 residues. Germline assignment: CDR1 SGHVS and CDR2 FNYEAQ. The CDR3 DNA reads TGTGCCAGCAGCTTAGCTAGCCAGGGGAACGACGAGCAGTACTTC. Translating gives CASSLASQGNDEQYF.

This clone was detected a few times. This sample also contains other DNA sequences that code for the same CDR3. The V gene is TRBV9, the J gene TRBJ2-7; TRBD1 aligns across 10 bases. V was pared by 3 bases and J by 4 bases, with 1 base of the junction left unmatched. The CDR3 is 13 amino acids. Per the germline V gene, CDR1 is SGDLS and CDR2 is YYNGEE. The CDR3 reads CASSGQGAYEQYF. In nucleotides, the CDR3 is TGTGCCAGCAGCGGACAGGGGGCTTACGAGCAGTACTTC.

The chain links TRBV2 to TRBJ1-5, with 9 bases matching TRBD1. V was pared by 2 bases and J by 7 bases, with 6 bases of the junction left unmatched. The V gene's germline CDR1 is SNHLY and CDR2 FYNNEI. This CDR3 region has 15 residues. The CDR3 is CASSERTGVGQPQHF. CDR3 sequence (DNA): TGTGCCAGCAGTGAAAGGACAGGGGTCGGCCAGCCCCAGCATTTT.

This clone was counted a single time. The chain employs TRBV5-6 and TRBJ2-7; TRBD1 agrees at 7 bases. The CDR3 runs 15 residues. The germline V gene encodes CDR1 SGHDT and CDR2 YYEEEE. The junction had 9 bases not matched to a gene; V was cut back by 2 bases and J by 4 bases. CDR3 protein: CASSLRGQWVYEQYF. The CDR3 coding sequence is TGTGCCAGCAGCTTAAGGGGGCAGTGGGTGTACGAGCAGTACTTC.

The V gene is TRBV5-6, the J gene TRBJ1-5; D may be TRBD1 (5 bases). With 0 bases removed from V and 7 bases from J, the gap between germline ends came to 20 bases. CDR1 and CDR2 from the germline V gene are SGHDT and YYEEEE. The CDR3 length is 17 residues. In DNA, the CDR3 is TGTGCCAGCAGCTTGGCAGGGTTAGGGGCGATGTACCAGCCCCAGCATTTT. This translates into CASSLAGLGAMYQPQHF.

This chain uses TRBV27 with TRBJ2-6, with D maybe TRBD1 (6 bases). Deletions cut 6 bases from V and 3 bases from J, with 15 bases between. Germline V CDR1 and CDR2: MNHEY, SMNVEV (reference sequence). The length of the CDR3 is 16 residues. The CDR3 reads CASSQGLGNGANVLTF. The CDR3 bases are TGTGCCAGCAGCCAGGGGCTTGGAAATGGGGCCAACGTCCTGACTTTC.

This clone showed up just once. J is TRBJ1-6 and V is TRBV5-1, with no clear D. This CDR3 has 15 amino acids. Per the germline V gene, CDR1 is SGHRS and CDR2 is YFSETQ. The V end lost 0 bases, the J end lost 13 bases, and 17 bases lay between the germline ends. CDR3 sequence reads: CASSLASGFESPLHF. The CDR3 DNA sequence: TGCGCCAGCAGCTTGGCGTCAGGCTTTGAATCCCCCCTCCACTTT.

The V call is TRBV12-3 or TRBV12-4, the J call TRBJ2-2, with no clear D. The CDR3 sequence is 13 residues long. Trimming took off 6 bases at V and 6 bases at J, with 11 bases between the two ends. The CDR3 loop reads CASSPPSSGELFF. CDR3 nucleotide sequence: TGTGCCAGCAGCCCACCGAGCTCCGGGGAGCTGTTTTTT.

J is TRBJ2-7 and V is TRBV5-5; unclear D gene. This CDR3 has 13 residues. Germline CDR1 and CDR2: SGHKS and YYEKEE (reference sequence). Trimming took off 4 bases at V and 3 bases at J, with 11 bases between the two ends. The CDR3 loop reads CASSAAAYYEQYF. CDR3 DNA sequence: TGTGCCAGCAGCGCGGCAGCCTACTACGAGCAGTACTTC.

The V call is TRBV6-5, the J call TRBJ2-3; TRBD1 aligns across 8 bases. The V segment lost 10 bases and the J segment 4 bases; nucleotides outside the gene matches: 7. This CDR3 contains 13 residues. Germline V gene sequence: CDR1 MNHEY, CDR2 SVGAGI. CDR3 in DNA: TGTGCCACATTTGACAGGGGCCCAGATACGCAGTATTTT. It specifies CATFDRGPDTQYF.

The chain joins TRBV19 to TRBJ1-5; unclear D gene. The V end lost 8 bases, the J end lost 0 bases, and 14 bases lay between the germline ends. This CDR3 region has 15 residues. Germline-derived CDR1 and CDR2 are LNHDA and SQIVND (reference sequence). CDR3 residues: CASSPGGYSNQPQHF. The CDR3 region has the DNA TGTGCCAGTTCGCCCGGCGGCTATAGCAATCAGCCCCAGCATTTT.

Here the CDR3 reads CASSYLAGTYNEQFF. CDR3 sequence (DNA): TGTGCCAGCAGCTATCTAGCGGGGACCTACAATGAGCAGTTCTTC. The V gene is TRBV7-8, the J gene TRBJ2-1; 9 positions match TRBD2. The CDR3 extends over 15 amino acids. The ends lost 4 bases at V and 2 bases at J; junction bases unmatched: 3. Germline CDR1 reads SGHVS; CDR2 reads FQNEAQ.

This CDR3 reads CASSLTSPGETQYF. CDR3 nucleotides: TGCGCCAGCAGCTTGACAAGCCCCGGGGAGACCCAGTACTTC. The V gene is TRBV5-1, the J gene TRBJ2-5, with no clear D. From germline, CDR1 is SGHRS and CDR2 YFSETQ. V lost 1 base to trimming and J lost 5 bases, with 12 bases between them. This CDR3 region has 14 residues.

The chain joins TRBV6-5 to TRBJ1-2, with 7 bases matching TRBD1. Germline CDR1 MNHEY, CDR2 SVGAGI. The V and J ends lost 4 bases and 2 bases, in that order; junction bases with no gene match: 10. The CDR3 contains 16 residues. This CDR3 reads CASSFIGGLTNYGYTF. CDR3 in DNA: TGTGCCAGCAGTTTTATAGGGGGCTTAACAAACTATGGCTACACCTTC.

The chain combines TRBV10-3 with TRBJ1-2; D is undetermined. This CDR3 contains 13 residues. The V end lost 7 bases, the J end lost 4 bases, and 13 bases lay between the germline ends. The V gene's germline CDR1 is ENHRY and CDR2 SYGVKD. The DNA for the CDR3 is TGTGCCATCACGTCCGAGGTCCTCTATGGCTACACCTTC. Its protein product is CAITSEVLYGYTF.

The V call is TRBV5-1, the J call TRBJ1-4, with TRBD1 matching 7 bases. The CDR3 runs to 16 residues. Germline V lookup: CDR1 SGHRS, CDR2 YFSETQ. J lost 7 bases, V lost 5 bases, and 14 bases had no gene match. CDR3 loop: CASRSHRGVTGEKLFF. In DNA, the CDR3 is TGCGCCAGCAGATCACACAGGGGAGTAACGGGTGAAAAACTGTTTTTT. Combining the CDR3 with reference TRBV5-1 and TRBJ1-4 gives the whole variable domain KAGVTQTPRYLIKTRGQQVTLSCSPISGHRSVSWYQQTPGQGLQFLFEYFSETQRNKGNFPGRFSGRQFSNSRSEMNVSTLELGDSALYLCASRSHRGVTGEKLFFGSGTQLSVL.

The gene calls are TRBV7-8 and TRBJ1-1, with D possibly TRBD1 on 6 matching bases. The CDR3 is 14 amino acids. Germline CDR1 and CDR2: SGHVS and FQNEAQ. V was clipped by 1 base and J by 5 bases, with 11 bases between them. Written as DNA, the CDR3 is TGTGCCAGCAGCTTAGTCAGGGGATTTACTGAAGCTTTCTTT. It encodes CASSLVRGFTEAFF.

The rearrangement joins TRBV4-1 to TRBJ1-1; possibly TRBD1 for D (6 bases). Trimming took off 2 bases at V and 8 bases at J, with 15 bases between the two ends. Looked up from germline, CDR1 is MGHRA and CDR2 is YSYEKL. This CDR3 spans 14 amino acids. Here the CDR3 DNA reads TGCGCCAGCAGCCAACCCCGGGGGGCCCTAGAAGCTTTCTTT. It specifies CASSQPRGALEAFF.